Each of the 21 T cell receptor beta chains below was sequenced from the same sample in a study of shared clonotypes between healthy human individuals. Method: immunoSEQ multiplex PCR; TCRdb's copy keeps in-frame clones and lacks some. Of some 1.5 million clones in the sample, 95% to 99% were seen once. Source material: naive CD4+ T cells sorted from blood. Subset denoted: CD45RA+ positively selected. These receptors originate from a man aged 25 to 40 in good health.

This clone is a singleton in its sample. The rearrangement uses TRBV29-1 and TRBJ2-1; D may match TRBD1 or TRBD2 (5 bases each). Germline V gene lookup returns CDR1 SQVTM and CDR2 ANQGSEA. There are 15 residues in the CDR3. Trimming left V 4 bases short and J 6 bases short, with 19 bases between. The CDR3 region is CSVGGWLKGVNEQFF. The CDR3 nucleotides read TGCAGCGTTGGGGGGTGGTTGAAGGGTGTCAATGAGCAGTTCTTC.

As concerns this clone: The sample contains more than one DNA sequence encoding this CDR3. This chain links TRBV9 with TRBJ2-3, with D perhaps given as TRBD1 or TRBD2 (5 bases each). Between the trimmed V and J ends, which lost 0 bases and 6 bases, there was a span of 8 bases. Germline V gene sequence: CDR1 SGDLS, CDR2 YYNGEE. This CDR3 region has 13 residues. The CDR3 DNA is TGTGCCAGCAGCGTAGATGGGGGTGATACGCAGTATTTT. Its protein is CASSVDGGDTQYF.

This chain links TRBV6-1 with TRBJ2-1; 7 nucleotides agree with TRBD1. The CDR3 is made up of 15 amino acids. The J segment lost 3 bases and the V segment lost 7 bases, leaving 9 bases of the junction unmatched. In germline, CDR1 is MNHNS, CDR2 SASEGT. This CDR3 reads CASKRGTAGYNEQFF. The CDR3 region has the DNA TGTGCCAGCAAGAGGGGGACAGCCGGCTACAATGAGCAGTTCTTC.

The chain combines TRBV9 with TRBJ2-1; the match to TRBD2 covers 8 bases. V lost 4 bases and J lost 4; bases outside the gene matches: 10. CDR1 is SGDLS, CDR2 YYNGEE, per germline. There are 16 residues in the CDR3. The CDR3 protein is CASSTTAASGYNEQFF. For the CDR3, the DNA is TGTGCCAGCAGCACCACGGCGGCTAGCGGGTACAATGAGCAGTTCTTC.

Only one count was recorded for this clone. This sequence joins TRBV29-1 and TRBJ1-2; D uncertain. Germline lookup yields CDR1 SQVTM and CDR2 ANQGSEA. V dropped 3 bases and J dropped 8 bases, with 13 bases sitting between them. CDR3 size: 12 residues. CDR3 region: CSVDSPRPGYTF. In nucleotides, the CDR3 is TGCAGCGTTGACAGCCCTCGTCCGGGCTACACCTTC.

The genes are TRBV5-1 and TRBJ1-1; weak D call: TRBD1 (5 bases). The CDR3 totals 13 residues. Deletions cut 0 bases from V and 4 bases from J, with 7 bases between. Germline V gene sequence: CDR1 SGHRS, CDR2 YFSETQ. The CDR3 DNA follows: TGCGCCAGCAGCTTGGCGGGACTCACTGAAGCTTTCTTT. This sequence encodes CASSLAGLTEAFF.

This chain joins TRBV5-4 and TRBJ2-1; 10 bases are shared with TRBD1. The germline gives CDR1 SGHNT, CDR2 YYREEE (reference sequence). V trimming: 3 bases; J trimming: 5 bases; junction bases outside the gene matches: 5. The CDR3 length is 15 residues. The CDR3 is CASSSGQGINNEQFF. The CDR3 coding sequence is TGTGCCAGCAGCTCGGGACAGGGGATCAACAATGAGCAGTTCTTC.

The gene calls are TRBV10-3 and TRBJ2-1, with D unclear. Germline CDR1 reads ENHRY; CDR2 reads SYGVKD. Trimming pared 2 bases from V and 4 bases from J, leaving 9 bases between. The CDR3 runs to 14 residues. The CDR3, as DNA: TGTGCCATCAGTGAGCCAGCGCTTTACAATGAGCAGTTCTTC. This translates into CAISEPALYNEQFF.

The rearrangement joins TRBV29-1 to TRBJ1-4; 8 nucleotides align to TRBD1. Germline lookup yields CDR1 SQVTM and CDR2 ANQGSEA. Germline trimming cut 7 bases from V and 7 bases from J; bases unmatched to any gene: 5. There are 12 residues in the CDR3. The chain's CDR3 is CSARGRGEKLFF. CDR3 DNA: TGCAGCGCCAGGGGGCGCGGTGAAAAACTGTTTTTT.

As concerns this clone: Other DNA variants within this sample encode the same CDR3. The chain links TRBV14 to TRBJ2-5, with no clear D. This CDR3 spans 13 amino acids. Trimming left V 3 bases short and J 2 bases short, with 7 bases between. CDR1 and CDR2 from the germline V gene are SGHDN and FVKESK. CDR3 residues: CASSQQLQETQYF. CDR3 nucleotides: TGTGCCAGCAGCCAGCAGCTACAAGAGACCCAGTACTTC.

The gene calls are TRBV19 and TRBJ2-3, with D uncertain. The germline V gene has CDR1 LNHDA and CDR2 SQIVND (reference sequence). The CDR3 covers 14 residues. V was clipped by 7 bases and J by 2 bases, with 13 bases between them. The CDR3 sequence: CASKPVPFTDTQYF. The CDR3 nucleotides read TGTGCCAGTAAACCCGTGCCGTTCACAGATACGCAGTATTTT.

The V and J genes are TRBV4-3 and TRBJ1-4, with no clear D. The germline V and J ends were trimmed by 1 base and 6 bases, with 3 bases remaining between them. This CDR3 has 12 amino acids. Germline loops: CDR1 LGHNA, CDR2 YSLEER. Here the CDR3 reads CASSQVDEKLFF. In DNA, the CDR3 is TGCGCCAGCAGCCAAGTCGATGAAAAACTGTTTTTT.

V is TRBV5-6 and J is TRBJ2-5, with D uncertain. In germline, CDR1 is SGHDT, CDR2 YYEEEE. Trimming pared 2 bases from V and 5 bases from J, leaving 13 bases between. The CDR3 is 14 amino acids. The CDR3 here is CASSLVPGEETQYF. The CDR3 bases are TGTGCCAGCAGCTTAGTTCCAGGAGAGGAGACCCAGTACTTC.

The chain is built from TRBV29-1 and TRBJ1-2; D is perhaps TRBD1 (6 bases). V lost 4 bases and J lost 4, with 10 bases in between. This CDR3 has 12 amino acids. The V gene's germline CDR1 is SQVTM and CDR2 ANQGSEA. The chain's CDR3 is CSVGQVGYGYTF. Here the CDR3 DNA reads TGCAGCGTTGGACAGGTCGGCTATGGCTACACCTTC.

V is TRBV18 and J is TRBJ2-3; 9 nucleotides align to TRBD2. CDR1 and CDR2 from the germline V gene are KGHSH and LQKENI. The trim removed 3 bases at V and 7 bases at J, leaving 8 bases unmatched. The CDR3 covers 15 residues. CDR3 residues: CASSPRAGGVNTQYF. In DNA, the CDR3 is TGTGCCAGCTCACCTCGGGCGGGAGGGGTCAATACGCAGTATTTT.

This sequence joins TRBV2 and TRBJ2-1; TRBD1 agrees at 11 bases. Germline values: CDR1 SNHLY, CDR2 FYNNEI. The V gene end was trimmed by 1 base and the J gene end by 8 bases; junction bases not matched to a gene: 7. The CDR3 runs to 16 residues. CDR3 in amino acids: CASSEDTGTGGYEQFF. CDR3 in DNA: TGTGCCAGCAGTGAAGATACCGGGACAGGGGGGTATGAGCAGTTCTTC.

As concerns this clone: Sequence at one end of the junction differs from germline and may be a read error. The rearrangement uses TRBV29-1 and TRBJ2-3, with 9 bases lining up with TRBD2. This CDR3 is 15 amino acids long. Germline V gene data show CDR1 as SQVTM and CDR2 as ANQGSEA. The CDR3 nucleotides are TGCAGCGTTGATGGTCCGCGGGAGGGGGGCCACACGCTGTATTTT. The encoded protein is CSVDGPREGGHTLYF.

This clone appeared once. The chain is built from TRBV6-1 and TRBJ2-1; perhaps TRBD1 as D (6 bases). Per germline, CDR1 MNHNS and CDR2 SASEGT. This CDR3 is built from 14 residues. Between the trimmed V and J ends, which lost 1 base and 12 bases, there was a span of 16 bases. The CDR3 sequence is CASSEETGAFWQFF. DNA of the CDR3: TGTGCCAGCAGTGAAGAGACAGGAGCTTTTTGGCAGTTCTTC.

The CDR3 here is CASSPLSSGAGSNTEAFF. As DNA, the CDR3 is TGTGCCAGCTCACCGTTGAGTTCCGGCGCGGGGTCGAACACTGAAGCTTTCTTT. This sequence joins TRBV18 and TRBJ1-1; no clear D. CDR3 size: 18 residues. V lost 3 bases and J 1 base, leaving 21 bases between the germline ends. The V gene's germline CDR1 is KGHSH and CDR2 LQKENI.

This chain uses TRBV18 with TRBJ2-5; TRBD1 or TRBD2 may be the D gene (5 bases each). The CDR3 runs 14 residues. CDR1 KGHSH and CDR2 LQKENI come from the germline V gene. The ends were cut back, 6 bases at V and 2 bases at J, with 13 bases in the middle. CDR3 protein: CASSHGTSQETQYF. CDR3 sequence (DNA): TGTGCCAGCTCCCACGGGACCAGTCAAGAGACCCAGTACTTC.

On this clone itself: The identical CDR3 is also encoded by other nucleotide sequences in the sample. The chain uses TRBV5-1 and TRBJ1-5; no firm D call. Germline V gene lookup returns CDR1 SGHRS and CDR2 YFSETQ. Trimming pared 0 bases from V and 4 bases from J, leaving 5 bases between. CDR3 length: 13 amino acids. CDR3 bases: TGCGCCAGCAGCTTGGACGGGAATCAGCCCCAGCATTTT. It codes for CASSLDGNQPQHF.